Below, one T cell receptor (beta chain) is given with its context. Its antigen is currently unknown. PCR involved 60 Vbeta and 13 Jbeta primers. Generated by immunoSEQ multiplex PCR, the TCRdb table keeps only in-frame clones and is missing some. The profile shows approximately 270,000 clones, 80% of them singletons. V was shortened by 3 bases and J by 4 bases, with 6 bases between the two germline ends. Germline V gene sequence: CDR1 SGHRS, CDR2 YFSETQ. The CDR3 is made up of 12 amino acids. These data originate in a study of cytomegalovirus exposure and HLA in healthy donors. Broader study findings: Reports state that TCR beta sequences accurately predicted most subjects' HLA-A and HLA-B alleles.

This chain links TRBV5-1 with TRBJ2-3; weak D call: TRBD2 (5 bases). Sequencing was carried out using PBMCs. This sequence was found in a girl aged 2 to 9 in good health and CMV-seronegative. The CDR3 loop reads CASSWTSDTQYF. The CDR3 DNA reads TGCGCCAGCAGCTGGACTTCAGATACGCAGTATTTT.